The sequence of this T cell receptor (beta chain) was determined in a study of CD8+CD57+ T cells in acquired aplastic anemia. At the level of the study: When averaged, DNA from sorted CD4+ and CD8+ cells came to 2.5 to 3.5 ug.

The template for TCR beta VDJ and CDR3 sequence profiling was genomic DNA. In TCRdb, the reads were re-called with MiXCR into one record per CDR3 protein. The sample has 150,000 to 180,000 distinct CDR3 sequences, roughly half seen once. Flow cytometry had shown expanded CD8+CD57+ cells in the patients chosen for sequencing. As a group, the patients uniformly had severe acquired aplastic anemia. All patients were therapy-naive when blood was sampled. The source of this sequence is a human donor with aplastic anemia. The material sequenced was sorted CD4+, CD8+, or CD8+CD57+ T cells (not recorded which) from PBMCs.

DNA for the CDR3: TGTGCCAGCAGCTTTAATTTCGACCAGGCGGACACTGAAGCTTTCTTT. Amino acids: CASSFNFDQADTEAFF. V gene TRBV11-2 combines with J gene TRBJ1-1; D not resolved. CDR1 and CDR2 (germline): SGHAT, FQNNGV. CDR3 length: 16 amino acids. V lost 3 bases and J lost 3, with 17 bases in between.